The 30 T cell receptor beta chains below all came from one sample that was sequenced in a study of T cell repertoires in cytomegalovirus infection. TCRdb ran MiXCR on the reads and lists one entry per CDR3 protein. This sample has 510,000 or so distinct CDR3 sequences, with about 30% found just once. Sequenced input: PBMCs. The receptors were sampled from a human donor in good health (CMV status not recorded). Some clones in this sample may be carry-over from other donors' samples.

This chain links TRBV28 with TRBJ2-5; D call uncertain. Per the germline V gene, CDR1 is MDHEN and CDR2 is SYDVKM. CDR3 length: 13 residues. Trimming pared 3 bases from V and 4 bases from J, leaving 9 bases between. The DNA of the CDR3 is TGTGCCAGCAGTTTCTCGATACCAGAGACCCAGTACTTC. Its translation: CASSFSIPETQYF.

The chain joins TRBV18 to TRBJ1-1; unclear D gene. V lost 2 bases and J lost 5, with 24 bases in between. Germline V gene data show CDR1 as KGHSH and CDR2 as LQKENI. This CDR3 spans 18 amino acids. Here the CDR3 DNA reads TGTGCCAGCTCACCAAGTGTGGCTGGGTACGGGCCCTTGACTGAAGCTTTCTTT. This gives the protein CASSPSVAGYGPLTEAFF. Looking up the rest from reference TRBV18 and TRBJ1-1 gives the full variable domain: NAGVMQNPRHLVRRRGQEARLRCSPMKGHSHVYWYRQLPEEGLKFMVYLQKENIIDESGMPKERFSAEFPKEGPSILRIQQVVRGDSAAYFCASSPSVAGYGPLTEAFFGQGTRLTVV.

The gene calls are TRBV5-4 and TRBJ2-1; possibly TRBD1 or TRBD2 for D (7 bases each). The length of the CDR3 is 16 residues. Between the trimmed V and J ends, which lost 4 bases and 8 bases, there was a span of 22 bases. From germline, CDR1 is SGHNT and CDR2 YYREEE (reference sequence). The CDR3 loop is CASSGGHRRGGDEQFF. The CDR3 DNA reads as TGTGCCAGCAGCGGGGGACATCGCAGGGGGGGTGATGAGCAGTTCTTC.

This chain uses TRBV11-2 with TRBJ2-2, with 8 bases identical to TRBD2. CDR3 size: 16 residues. Germline V lookup: CDR1 SGHAT, CDR2 FQNNGV. The ends lost 1 base at V and 6 bases at J; junction bases unmatched: 7. The CDR3 sequence is CASSLVGREEAGELFF. CDR3 coding DNA: TGTGCCAGCAGCTTAGTAGGGCGGGAGGAGGCCGGGGAGCTGTTTTTT.

This clonotype was detected only a few times. The chain employs TRBV6-6 and TRBJ2-7; weak D call: TRBD2 (6 bases). This CDR3 region has 16 residues. CDR1 is MNHNY and CDR2 is SVGAGI in the germline V gene (reference sequence). The V and J ends lost 0 bases and 4 bases respectively, with 16 bases between them. The CDR3 DNA sequence: TGTGCCAGCAGTTACTCGAGGGCTAGCGCCCGATACGAGCAGTACTTC. Its protein is CASSYSRASARYEQYF.

The chain employs TRBV11-2 and TRBJ2-1, with 9 bases matching TRBD2. The J segment lost 12 bases and the V segment lost 5 bases, leaving 14 bases of the junction unmatched. In germline, CDR1 is SGHAT, CDR2 FQNNGV. The CDR3 contains 15 residues. The CDR3 nucleotides read TGTGCCAGCAGCCCGACCGTACCTCTAGCGGGGCGGCAGTTCTTC. This codes for CASSPTVPLAGRQFF.

This clonotype was counted at least ten times. In DNA form, the CDR3 reads TGTGCCAGCAGGACAGGGGATAGCTATGGCTACACCTTC. Amino acid sequence: CASRTGDSYGYTF. This rearrangement joins TRBV7-2 to TRBJ1-2, with 8 nucleotides matching TRBD1. The length of the CDR3 is 13 residues. V shed 6 bases, J shed 4 bases, and the junction held 4 bases outside the gene matches. The germline gives CDR1 SGHTA, CDR2 FQGNSA.

This clonotype has only a few counts. The rearrangement uses TRBV6-1 and TRBJ2-3; 8 nucleotides agree with TRBD1. Germline CDR1 MNHNS, CDR2 SASEGT. The CDR3 totals 13 residues. V was clipped by 11 bases and J by 2 bases; unmatched bases: 6. CDR3 nucleotide sequence: TGTGCCGGGACGACAGGGGCCACAGATACGCAGTATTTT. Its translation is CAGTTGATDTQYF.

This clonotype was observed a few times. The rearrangement joins TRBV6-2 or TRBV6-3 to TRBJ2-7; D gene uncertain. The germline CDR1 and CDR2 sequences are MNHEY and SVGEGT. The germline V and J ends were trimmed by 2 bases and 5 bases, with 25 bases remaining between them. The CDR3 length is 18 residues. CDR3 region: CASSYRPNSWLITDEQYV. For the CDR3, the DNA is TGTGCCAGCAGTTACCGTCCCAATAGCTGGTTGATTACAGACGAGCAGTACGTC.

This clonotype has just a few counts. The chain links TRBV7-2 to TRBJ1-5; D remains unclear. The V and J ends lost 1 base and 9 bases respectively, with 4 bases between them. The length of the CDR3 is 11 residues. Germline V gives CDR1 SGHTA, CDR2 FQGNSA. Here the CDR3 reads CASSLVGPQHF. CDR3 sequence (DNA): TGTGCCAGCAGCTTAGTCGGGCCCCAGCATTTT.

This clonotype has only a few counts. The genes are TRBV12-5 and TRBJ1-5, with D possibly being TRBD1 (5 bases). This CDR3 has 15 residues. The germline V gene encodes CDR1 LGHNT and CDR2 FRNRAP. The V end lost 4 bases, the J end lost 9 bases, and 19 bases lay between the germline ends. The CDR3 region is CASGSSTVWSGPQHF. CDR3 nucleotides: TGTGCTAGTGGTTCCTCGACAGTCTGGTCGGGGCCCCAGCATTTT.

The chain has TRBV28 and TRBJ2-7; D is possibly TRBD2 (5 bases). Germline values: CDR1 MDHEN, CDR2 SYDVKM. The CDR3 is 14 residues long. Trimming left V 6 bases short and J 2 bases short, with 14 bases between. This chain's CDR3 is CASSHRGFAYEQYF. CDR3 bases: TGTGCCAGCAGCCATCGAGGGTTCGCCTACGAGCAGTACTTC.

This clonotype was seen more than once but under ten times. This chain uses TRBV6-2 or TRBV6-3 with TRBJ2-3; no reliable D call. This CDR3 region has 14 residues. Trimming cost V 0 bases and J 2 bases, with 6 bases left between them. Looked up from germline, CDR1 is MNHEY and CDR2 is SVGEGT. CDR3 DNA: TGTGCCAGCAGTTACTCCGATCTCACAGATACGCAGTATTTT. Translated: CASSYSDLTDTQYF.

This clonotype came up a few times. V usage is TRBV5-4 and J usage is TRBJ2-7; D possibly corresponds to TRBD2 (5 bases). The V and J ends lost 8 bases and 2 bases respectively, with 11 bases between them. The V gene's germline CDR1 is SGHNT and CDR2 YYREEE (reference sequence). The CDR3 length is 12 residues. The CDR3 nucleotides read TGTGCCAGTAGCGCAGGCCCCTACGAGCAGTACTTC. It translates to CASSAGPYEQYF.

The gene calls are TRBV10-3 and TRBJ1-2; TRBD1 might be the D (5 bases). The V gene lost 4 bases and the J gene lost 8 bases, with 14 bases spanning the gap. Germline loops: CDR1 ENHRY, CDR2 SYGVKD. The CDR3 consists of 13 residues. CDR3: CAISVDRRGGYTF. CDR3 bases: TGTGCCATCAGTGTAGACAGACGGGGCGGCTACACCTTC.

This clonotype was counted between two and nine times. The rearrangement joins TRBV4-3 to TRBJ2-1; 9 bases are a match to TRBD2. Germline V lookup: CDR1 LGHNA, CDR2 YSLEER. With 1 base clipped from V and 3 bases from J, the junction kept 7 bases outside the gene matches. This CDR3 spans 17 amino acids. For the CDR3, the DNA is TGCGCCAGCAGCCAAGGGGTCCTAGCGGGACACTACAATGAGCAGTTCTTC. Translating it yields CASSQGVLAGHYNEQFF.

This clonotype was detected a few times. The chain employs TRBV5-6 and TRBJ2-2; D assignment may be TRBD1 or TRBD2 (5 bases each). CDR1 is SGHDT, CDR2 YYEEEE, per germline. The CDR3 is 15 amino acids. Trimming removed 4 bases at V and 9 bases at J, with 19 bases between. CDR3 sequence (DNA): TGTGCCAGCAGCGGACCGGGACGCTCGTTCTGGGAGCTGTTTTTT. It specifies CASSGPGRSFWELFF.

This clonotype was counted only a few times. V gene TRBV9 combines with J gene TRBJ2-3, with no clear D. CDR3 length: 14 amino acids. The ends were cut back, 2 bases at V and 4 bases at J, with 11 bases in the middle. CDR1 is SGDLS, CDR2 YYNGEE, per germline. The CDR3 region has the DNA TGTGCCAGCAGCGTGTACTCACCCCCAGATACGCAGTATTTT. Protein product: CASSVYSPPDTQYF.

The gene calls are TRBV6-1 and TRBJ2-2; the match to TRBD2 covers 13 bases. Germline loops: CDR1 MNHNS, CDR2 SASEGT. The CDR3 is made up of 19 amino acids. The J segment lost 6 bases and the V segment lost 6 bases, leaving 16 bases of the junction unmatched. CDR3 sequence reads: CASRGVGLAGERDAGELFF. DNA for the CDR3: TGTGCCAGCAGGGGGGTAGGACTAGCGGGAGAAAGGGACGCCGGGGAGCTGTTTTTT.

In this sample, this clonotype turned up a few times. The chain is built from TRBV25-1 and TRBJ2-3; D gene uncertain. V lost 1 base and J 4 bases, leaving 9 bases between the germline ends. CDR3 length: 14 residues. Germline CDR1 and CDR2: MGHDK and SYGVNS. This CDR3 reads CASSESKWPDTQYF. Here the CDR3 DNA reads TGTGCCAGCAGTGAATCTAAATGGCCAGATACGCAGTATTTT.

This clonotype has ten or more counts. This chain links TRBV7-8 with TRBJ2-1; a weak D match, TRBD1 (5 bases). CDR3 length equals 15 residues. Germline assignment: CDR1 SGHVS and CDR2 FQNEAQ. The V end lost 2 bases, the J end lost 9 bases, and 17 bases lay between the germline ends. CDR3 sequence (DNA): TGTGCCAGCAGCTTATTTTCTAGGGGCAATGGTGAGCAGTTCTTC. Translated: CASSLFSRGNGEQFF.

This clonotype was observed a handful of times. V usage is TRBV6-5 and J usage is TRBJ2-3; D uncertain. The germline V and J ends were trimmed by 2 bases and 0 bases, with 12 bases remaining between them. This CDR3 comprises 16 residues. Germline CDR1 is MNHEY and CDR2 is SVGAGI. DNA of the CDR3: TGTGCCAGCAGTTACGAGGCGTCGACTAGCACAGATACGCAGTATTTT. This sequence encodes CASSYEASTSTDTQYF.

The rearrangement links TRBV9 to TRBJ2-7, with TRBD2 as a possible D gene (5 bases). Per germline, CDR1 SGDLS and CDR2 YYNGEE. The CDR3 contains 15 residues. The ends were cut back, 4 bases at V and 3 bases at J, with 17 bases in the middle. CDR3 residues: CASSPRFGSYYEQYF. The CDR3 DNA reads TGTGCCAGCAGCCCCCGGTTTGGGAGTTACTACGAGCAGTACTTC. Together with reference TRBV9 and TRBJ2-7, the CDR3 gives the full variable domain: DSGVTQTPKHLITATGQRVTLRCSPRSGDLSVYWYQQSLDQGLQFLIQYYNGEERAKGNILERFSAQQFPDLHSELNLSSLELGDSALYFCASSPRFGSYYEQYFGPGTRLTVT.

The rearrangement links TRBV7-6 to TRBJ2-5; D is perhaps TRBD2 (6 bases). The CDR3 is made up of 15 amino acids. Germline V gene data show CDR1 as SGHVS and CDR2 as FNYEAQ. Trimming removed 5 bases from V and 4 bases from J, with 17 bases in between. The DNA of the CDR3 is TGTGCCAGCAGCCAAAGCGGTCCCGGGAGAGAGACCCAGTACTTC. Translating it yields CASSQSGPGRETQYF.

This clonotype was recorded at least ten times. The chain employs TRBV7-2 and TRBJ2-3; D not certain. The V gene lost 1 base and the J gene lost 4 bases, with 21 bases spanning the gap. There are 18 residues in the CDR3. Germline V CDR1 and CDR2: SGHTA, FQGNSA. CDR3 residues: CASSLGGRLVVPADTQYF. The CDR3 DNA reads TGTGCCAGCAGCTTAGGTGGACGGCTAGTAGTCCCGGCAGATACGCAGTATTTT.

This chain uses TRBV2 with TRBJ1-2; D perhaps matches TRBD1 (5 bases). Trimming removed 3 bases from V and 1 base from J, with 12 bases in between. Per germline, CDR1 SNHLY and CDR2 FYNNEI. This CDR3 is 15 amino acids long. CDR3 amino acids: CASSDGTTGNYGYTF. The DNA of the CDR3 is TGTGCCAGCAGTGACGGGACGACGGGTAACTATGGCTACACCTTC.

In this sample, this clonotype turned up many times. J is TRBJ2-1 and V is TRBV7-2; TRBD2 matches at 10 bases. The J segment lost 8 bases and the V segment lost 2 bases, leaving 12 bases of the junction unmatched. Looked up from germline, CDR1 is SGHTA and CDR2 is FQGNSA. The CDR3 loop spans 17 amino acids. This CDR3 reads CASSLLGLAGVGYEQFF. The CDR3 region has the DNA TGTGCCAGCAGCTTATTGGGGCTAGCGGGAGTGGGCTATGAGCAGTTCTTC.

Written as DNA, the CDR3 is TGTGCCAGCAGCTTTGCCCTCGGTGACACCGGGGAGCTGTTTTTT. Translated: CASSFALGDTGELFF. The rearrangement links TRBV7-6 to TRBJ2-2, with unresolved D. CDR1 SGHVS and CDR2 FNYEAQ come from the germline V gene. V dropped 3 bases and J dropped 3 bases, with 11 bases sitting between them. The CDR3 length is 15 residues.

This clonotype was observed a handful of times. The chain carries TRBV12-5 and TRBJ2-3; 8 bases align to TRBD1. The CDR3 runs 14 residues. The junction had 11 bases not matched to a gene; V was cut back by 1 base and J by 14 bases. The V gene's germline CDR1 is LGHNT and CDR2 FRNRAP. In DNA form, the CDR3 reads TGTGCTAGTGGTTTGGGGCAGGGGGCATCCTCCCGGTATTTT. This gives the protein CASGLGQGASSRYF.

V gene TRBV6-6 combines with J gene TRBJ1-1; 11 positions match TRBD1. The junction had 5 bases not matched to a gene; V was cut back by 5 bases and J by 0 bases. CDR3 length equals 16 residues. Germline lookup yields CDR1 MNHNY and CDR2 SVGAGI (reference sequence). CDR3 bases: TGTGCCAGCAGTCTCAGGACAGGGGGCATGAACACTGAAGCTTTCTTT. It translates to CASSLRTGGMNTEAFF.